The 18 T cell receptor beta chains in this list originate from one sample, sequenced in a study of CD8 T cells in ankylosing spondylitis (dated by TCRdb to about 2017). The method behind the library was 5' RACE. The run used an Illumina HiSeq 2500. Clones were called with MiXCR by TCRdb after fastp trimmed the public reads at Q25, and only in-frame beta chains were retained. Each record represents a unique CDR3 protein, reported with the most common genes and DNA among its rows. Here the sample has approximately 150,000 distinct CDR3 sequences; 9.8% occur a single time. In total, the top ten clones hold more than 13% of the sample. The specimen was blood, either unsorted or a sorted T cell fraction (not recorded which). The receptors shown here come from a female donor with ankylosing spondylitis or in good health (not recorded which).

J is TRBJ1-6 and V is TRBV2, with D perhaps TRBD1 (5 bases). The germline V gene has CDR1 SNHLY and CDR2 FYNNEI. V was cut by 2 bases and J by 8 bases, with 16 bases left in between. The CDR3 sequence is 16 residues long. The DNA for the CDR3 is TGTGCCAGCAGTGAATTGGGACCGTTATCGGATTCACCCCTCCACTTT. It codes for CASSELGPLSDSPLHF.

This clonotype was counted many times. This chain links TRBV12-3 or TRBV12-4 with TRBJ1-1; the D is unclear. The CDR3 runs 14 residues. Trimming stripped 1 base from V and 1 base from J, with 7 bases between. Here the CDR3 reads CASSLGRPNTEAFF. In DNA, the CDR3 is TGTGCCAGCAGTTTAGGCAGACCGAACACTGAAGCTTTCTTT.

This sequence joins TRBV27 and TRBJ1-1; D is ambiguous. In germline, CDR1 is MNHEY, CDR2 SMNVEV (reference sequence). Deletions cut 0 bases from V and 3 bases from J, with 11 bases between. There are 15 residues in the CDR3. CDR3 DNA sequence: TGTGCCAGCAGTTTATCCTCGGGGAGTTACACTGAAGCTTTCTTT. It codes for CASSLSSGSYTEAFF.

The J gene is TRBJ2-7, the V gene TRBV5-6; the D gene is possibly TRBD1 (5 bases). In germline, CDR1 is SGHDT, CDR2 YYEEEE. Trimming left V 4 bases short and J 6 bases short, with 20 bases between. The CDR3 extends over 15 amino acids. CDR3 residues: CASSPRSVRQGEQYF. Written as DNA, the CDR3 is TGTGCCAGCAGCCCCCGATCGGTGCGGCAGGGCGAGCAGTACTTC.

The table lists this clonotype with a few counts. This chain links TRBV7-9 with TRBJ2-5, with D perhaps TRBD2 (5 bases). The V end lost 5 bases, the J end lost 1 base, and 14 bases lay between the germline ends. Germline-derived CDR1 and CDR2 are SEHNR and FQNEAQ (reference sequence). The CDR3 spans 15 residues. The CDR3 sequence: CASSPSMRAQETQYF. The CDR3 nucleotides are TGTGCCAGCAGCCCCTCTATGAGGGCCCAAGAGACCCAGTACTTC.

This clonotype was seen more than once but under ten times. The gene calls are TRBV27 and TRBJ1-2; D remains ambiguous. Germline-derived CDR1 and CDR2 are MNHEY and SMNVEV (reference sequence). The V end was cut by 4 bases, the J end by 8 bases, with 20 bases between. The CDR3 extends over 15 amino acids. The DNA of the CDR3 is TGTGCCAGCAGTTCTTCTTTGGGAGCCCCCTACGGCTACACCTTC. It is translated as CASSSSLGAPYGYTF.

The gene calls are TRBV27 and TRBJ2-7; 11 nucleotides agree with TRBD2. V gave up 6 bases and J gave up 5 bases; unmatched junction bases: 9. Germline V CDR1 and CDR2: MNHEY, SMNVEV (reference sequence). This CDR3 region has 15 residues. DNA for the CDR3: TGTGCCAGCAGGATAGCGGGAGGGTTATCGAACGAGCAGTACTTC. Its protein product is CASRIAGGLSNEQYF.

This chain uses TRBV25-1 with TRBJ2-5; D remains unclear. The CDR3 extends over 15 amino acids. Germline V gives CDR1 MGHDK, CDR2 SYGVNS. V lost 2 bases, J lost 2 bases, and 12 bases lay in between. This CDR3 reads CASSEPPLVQETQYF. In DNA, the CDR3 is TGTGCCAGCAGTGAACCCCCCCTGGTGCAAGAGACCCAGTACTTC.

This clonotype was seen a few times. J is TRBJ2-3 and V is TRBV7-6, with D maybe TRBD2 (5 bases). CDR1 and CDR2 (germline): SGHVS, FNYEAQ. The CDR3 loop spans 15 amino acids. Deletions cut 2 bases from V and 4 bases from J, with 13 bases between. The CDR3 DNA follows: TGTGCCAGCAGCTTAAACCCGGACTTTTCAGATACGCAGTATTTT. It codes for CASSLNPDFSDTQYF.

The table lists this clonotype with a few counts. This sequence joins TRBV2 and TRBJ2-7, with D maybe TRBD1 (6 bases). The V gene's germline CDR1 is SNHLY and CDR2 FYNNEI. Trimming removed 5 bases from V and 3 bases from J, with 14 bases in between. This CDR3 comprises 14 residues. The CDR3 is CASSPQGTYYEQYF. The CDR3 nucleotides are TGTGCCAGCAGTCCTCAGGGGACCTACTACGAGCAGTACTTC.

This clonotype was picked up many times. This chain links TRBV2 with TRBJ2-5, with D possibly TRBD2 on 5 matching bases. The V end was cut by 2 bases, the J end by 2 bases, with 15 bases between. Germline lookup yields CDR1 SNHLY and CDR2 FYNNEI. The CDR3 contains 16 residues. In DNA form, the CDR3 reads TGTGCCAGCAGTGAAATGCTGGGCGGGCCGCAAGAGACCCAGTACTTC. Amino acid sequence: CASSEMLGGPQETQYF.

This clonotype was seen a handful of times. This chain links TRBV7-6 with TRBJ2-1; D possibly matches TRBD1 or TRBD2 (5 bases each). The V and J ends lost 5 bases and 2 bases respectively, with 13 bases between them. This CDR3 spans 15 amino acids. Per the germline V gene, CDR1 is SGHVS and CDR2 is FNYEAQ. The DNA for the CDR3 is TGTGCCAGCAGCCTCCTGGGGGATGCCTACAATGAGCAGTTCTTC. This gives the protein CASSLLGDAYNEQFF.

The rearrangement joins TRBV28 to TRBJ2-7; 7 bases map to TRBD1. This CDR3 spans 16 amino acids. J lost 5 bases, V lost 3 bases, and 13 bases had no gene match. Germline lookup yields CDR1 MDHEN and CDR2 SYDVKM. This CDR3 reads CASSLIPQGSRDEQYF. In DNA, the CDR3 is TGTGCCAGCAGTTTGATCCCACAGGGGAGTAGGGACGAGCAGTACTTC.

This clonotype has a count of ten or more. The V and J genes are TRBV5-6 and TRBJ2-1; either TRBD1 or TRBD2 may fit D (5 bases each). The germline V gene has CDR1 SGHDT and CDR2 YYEEEE. Trimming pared 4 bases from V and 5 bases from J, leaving 13 bases between. CDR3 size: 14 residues. CDR3: CASSGGGHHNEQFF. The CDR3 DNA reads TGTGCCAGCAGCGGGGGTGGGCACCACAATGAGCAGTTCTTC.

The chain has TRBV9 and TRBJ2-1; either TRBD1 or TRBD2 may fit D (6 bases each). Germline values: CDR1 SGDLS, CDR2 YYNGEE. The ends were cut back, 3 bases at V and 2 bases at J, with 18 bases in the middle. This CDR3 region has 17 residues. CDR3 bases: TGTGCCAGCAGCGATGGGGTTGGAGGGGGAACCTACAATGAGCAGTTCTTC. This gives the protein CASSDGVGGGTYNEQFF. Full variable domain (missing parts from reference TRBV9 and TRBJ2-1): DSGVTQTPKHLITATGQRVTLRCSPRSGDLSVYWYQQSLDQGLQFLIQYYNGEERAKGNILERFSAQQFPDLHSELNLSSLELGDSALYFCASSDGVGGGTYNEQFFGPGTRLTVL.

This sequence joins TRBV10-3 and TRBJ2-2, with D perhaps TRBD1 (6 bases). There are 15 residues in the CDR3. The germline V gene encodes CDR1 ENHRY and CDR2 SYGVKD. The V end lost 6 bases, the J end lost 2 bases, and 13 bases lay between the germline ends. CDR3 sequence: CAIRGADTNTGELFF. In DNA, the CDR3 is TGTGCCATCAGGGGGGCGGATACAAACACCGGGGAGCTGTTTTTT.

The rearrangement uses TRBV7-3 and TRBJ2-1, with 14 bases aligning to TRBD2. V dropped 5 bases and J dropped 0; count of bases not matched to a gene: 9. Germline V gene data show CDR1 as SGHTA and CDR2 as FQGTGA. The CDR3 has 19 residues. The CDR3 spells CASSQRGLAGVSSYNEQFF. In DNA form, the CDR3 reads TGTGCCAGCAGCCAAAGGGGACTAGCGGGAGTGAGCTCCTACAATGAGCAGTTCTTC.

The chain links TRBV4-3 to TRBJ2-7; 8 bases match TRBD1. Germline CDR1 reads LGHNA; CDR2 reads YSLEER. This CDR3 contains 14 residues. The V gene end was trimmed by 6 bases and the J gene end by 2 bases; junction bases not matched to a gene: 6. CDR3 sequence: CASSADRETYEQYF. CDR3 in DNA: TGCGCCAGCAGTGCGGACAGGGAAACCTACGAGCAGTACTTC.